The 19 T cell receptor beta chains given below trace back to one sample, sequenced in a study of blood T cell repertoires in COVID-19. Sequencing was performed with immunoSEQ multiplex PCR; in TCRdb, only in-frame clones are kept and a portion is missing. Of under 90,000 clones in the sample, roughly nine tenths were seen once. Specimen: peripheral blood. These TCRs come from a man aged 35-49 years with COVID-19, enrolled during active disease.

In DNA form, the CDR3 reads TGTGCCAGCAGCTTAGAGGGACAGGCAAAGGGGACCCAGTACTTC. Translating it yields CASSLEGQAKGTQYF. The chain uses TRBV7-6 and TRBJ2-5; 8 bases fit TRBD1. Germline trimming cut 1 base from V and 7 bases from J; bases unmatched to any gene: 8. CDR1 is SGHVS, CDR2 FNYEAQ, per germline. The CDR3 length is 15 residues.

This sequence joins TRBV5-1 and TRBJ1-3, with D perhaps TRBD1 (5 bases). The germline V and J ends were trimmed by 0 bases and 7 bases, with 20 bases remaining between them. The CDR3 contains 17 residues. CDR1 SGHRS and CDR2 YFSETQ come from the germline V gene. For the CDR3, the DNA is TGCGCCAGCAGCTTGGCCTCAAGGTCGGGGGTTCCTAACACCATATATTTT. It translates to CASSLASRSGVPNTIYF. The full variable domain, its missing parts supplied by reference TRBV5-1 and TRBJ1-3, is KAGVTQTPRYLIKTRGQQVTLSCSPISGHRSVSWYQQTPGQGLQFLFEYFSETQRNKGNFPGRFSGRQFSNSRSEMNVSTLELGDSALYLCASSLASRSGVPNTIYFGEGSWLTVV.

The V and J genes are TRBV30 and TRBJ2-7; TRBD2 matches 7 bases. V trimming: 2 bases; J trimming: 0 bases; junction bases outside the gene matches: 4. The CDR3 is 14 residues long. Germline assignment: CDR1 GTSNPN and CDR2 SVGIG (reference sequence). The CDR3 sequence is CAWSSGGSSYEQYF. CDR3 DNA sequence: TGTGCCTGGAGTAGTGGCGGGAGCTCCTACGAGCAGTACTTC.

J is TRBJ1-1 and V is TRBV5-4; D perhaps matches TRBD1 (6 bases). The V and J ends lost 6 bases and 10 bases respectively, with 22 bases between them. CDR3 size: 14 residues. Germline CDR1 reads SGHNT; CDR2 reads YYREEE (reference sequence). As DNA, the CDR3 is TGTGCCAGCACCGGGGGGGGGCCAAACCGCCGAGCTTTCTTT. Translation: CASTGGGPNRRAFF.

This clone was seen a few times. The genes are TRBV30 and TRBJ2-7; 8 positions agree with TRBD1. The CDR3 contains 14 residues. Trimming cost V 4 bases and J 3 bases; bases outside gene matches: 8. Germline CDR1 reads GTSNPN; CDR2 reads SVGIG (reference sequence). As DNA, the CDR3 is TGTGCCTGGACCCCCCAGGACAGGGACTACGAGCAGTACTTC. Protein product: CAWTPQDRDYEQYF.

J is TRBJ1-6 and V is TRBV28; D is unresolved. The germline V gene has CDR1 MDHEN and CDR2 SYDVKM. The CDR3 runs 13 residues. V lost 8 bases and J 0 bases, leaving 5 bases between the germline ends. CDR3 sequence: CASSSSYNSPLHF. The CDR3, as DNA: TGTGCCAGCTCGAGCTCCTATAATTCACCCCTCCACTTT.

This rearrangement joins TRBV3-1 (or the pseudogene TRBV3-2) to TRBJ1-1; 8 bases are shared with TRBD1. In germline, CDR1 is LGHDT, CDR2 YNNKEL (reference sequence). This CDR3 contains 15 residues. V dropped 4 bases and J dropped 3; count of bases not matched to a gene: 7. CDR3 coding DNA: TGTGCCAGCAGCCCACAGGACAGGGATTACACTGAAGCTTTCTTT. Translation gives CASSPQDRDYTEAFF.

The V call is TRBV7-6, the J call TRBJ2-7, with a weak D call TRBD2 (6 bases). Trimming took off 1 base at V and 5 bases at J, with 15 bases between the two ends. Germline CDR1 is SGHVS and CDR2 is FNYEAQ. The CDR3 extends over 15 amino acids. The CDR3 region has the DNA TGTGCCAGCAGCTTAGATCCGGGGGTGATTGACGAGCAGTACTTC. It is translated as CASSLDPGVIDEQYF. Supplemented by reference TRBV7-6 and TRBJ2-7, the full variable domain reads GAGVSQSPRYKVTKRGQDVALRCDPISGHVSLYWYRQALGQGPEFLTYFNYEAQQDKSGLPNDRFSAERPEGSISTLTIQRTEQRDSAMYRCASSLDPGVIDEQYFGPGTRLTVT.

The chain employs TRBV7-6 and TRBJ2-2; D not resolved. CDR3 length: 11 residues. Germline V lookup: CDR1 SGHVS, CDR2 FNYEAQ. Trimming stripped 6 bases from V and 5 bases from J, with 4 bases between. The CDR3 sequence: CASSQTGELFF. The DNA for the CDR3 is TGTGCCAGCAGTCAGACCGGGGAGCTGTTTTTT.

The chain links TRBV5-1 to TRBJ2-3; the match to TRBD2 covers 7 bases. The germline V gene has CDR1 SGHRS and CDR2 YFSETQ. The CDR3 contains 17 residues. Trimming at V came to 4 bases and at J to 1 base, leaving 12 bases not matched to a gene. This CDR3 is CASSTPPGGSGTDTQYF. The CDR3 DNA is TGCGCCAGCAGCACCCCCCCGGGGGGTTCGGGCACAGATACGCAGTATTTT.

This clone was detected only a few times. CDR3 in amino acids: CASRSGLARGEQYF. Written as DNA, the CDR3 is TGTGCCAGCAGGTCGGGACTAGCCAGGGGCGAGCAGTACTTC. The V and J genes are TRBV4-2 and TRBJ2-7, with 9 bases lining up with TRBD2. CDR3 length equals 14 residues. The V gene's germline CDR1 is LGHNA and CDR2 YNFKEQ. V shed 6 bases, J shed 6 bases, and the junction held 9 bases outside the gene matches.

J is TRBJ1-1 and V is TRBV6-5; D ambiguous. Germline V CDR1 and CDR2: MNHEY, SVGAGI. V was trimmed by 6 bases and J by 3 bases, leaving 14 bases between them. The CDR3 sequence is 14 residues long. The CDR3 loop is CASSLLKVDTEAFF. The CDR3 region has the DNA TGTGCCAGCAGCCTTCTAAAAGTGGACACTGAAGCTTTCTTT.

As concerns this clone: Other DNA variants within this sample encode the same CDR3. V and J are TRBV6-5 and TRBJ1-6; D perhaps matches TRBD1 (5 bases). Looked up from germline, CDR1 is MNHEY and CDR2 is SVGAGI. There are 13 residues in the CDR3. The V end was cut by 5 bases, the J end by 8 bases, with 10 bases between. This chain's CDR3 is CASSPQGDSPLHF. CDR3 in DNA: TGTGCCAGCAGTCCCCAAGGGGATTCACCCCTCCACTTT.

The CDR3 sequence is CASSEEAGTGELFF. CDR3 coding DNA: TGTGCCAGCAGTGAAGAGGCAGGAACCGGGGAGCTGTTTTTT. This sequence joins TRBV6-1 and TRBJ2-2; unclear D gene. Trimming shortened V by 1 base and J by 5 bases, and 8 bases separated the two germline ends. The CDR3 is made up of 14 amino acids. Per germline, CDR1 MNHNS and CDR2 SASEGT.

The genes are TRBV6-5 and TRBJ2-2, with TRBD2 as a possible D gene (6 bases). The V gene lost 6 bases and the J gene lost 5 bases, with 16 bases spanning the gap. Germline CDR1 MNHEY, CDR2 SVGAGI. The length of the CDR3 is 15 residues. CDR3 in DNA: TGTGCCAGCAGATTAGAGGGACTTACAACCGGGGAGCTGTTTTTT. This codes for CASRLEGLTTGELFF.

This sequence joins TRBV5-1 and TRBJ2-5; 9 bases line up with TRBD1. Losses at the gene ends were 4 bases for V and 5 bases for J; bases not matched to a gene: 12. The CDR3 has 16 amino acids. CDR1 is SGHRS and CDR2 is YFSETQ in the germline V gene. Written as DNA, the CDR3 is TGCGCCAGCAGCCAAAGACCGGGACAGGGAGACGAGACCCAGTACTTC. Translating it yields CASSQRPGQGDETQYF.

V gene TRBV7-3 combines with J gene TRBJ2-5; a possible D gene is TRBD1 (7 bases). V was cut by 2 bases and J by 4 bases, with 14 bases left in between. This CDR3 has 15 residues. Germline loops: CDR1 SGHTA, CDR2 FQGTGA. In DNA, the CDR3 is TGTGCCAGCAGCTTAGGAGGGGGACAGCCAGAGACCCAGTACTTC. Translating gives CASSLGGGQPETQYF.

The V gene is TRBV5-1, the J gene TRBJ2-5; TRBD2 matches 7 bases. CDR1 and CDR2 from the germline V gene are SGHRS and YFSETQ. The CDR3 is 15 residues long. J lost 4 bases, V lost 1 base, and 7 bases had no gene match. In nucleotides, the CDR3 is TGCGCCAGCAGCTTGTCGGCGGAGCGGGGAGAGACCCAGTACTTC. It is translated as CASSLSAERGETQYF.

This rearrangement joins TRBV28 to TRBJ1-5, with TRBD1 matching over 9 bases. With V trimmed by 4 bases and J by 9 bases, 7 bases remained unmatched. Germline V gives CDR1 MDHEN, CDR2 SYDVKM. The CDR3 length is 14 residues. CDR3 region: CASSSDRGARPQHF. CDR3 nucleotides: TGTGCCAGCAGTTCCGACAGGGGGGCGAGGCCCCAGCATTTT.